These T cell receptor beta chains were read from a single sample in a study of CD8+CD57+ T cells in acquired aplastic anemia. TCRdb ran MiXCR on the reads and lists one entry per CDR3 protein. The sample carries around 500,000 distinct CDR3 sequences, around 32% recorded once. The sample consisted of sorted CD4+, CD8+, or CD8+CD57+ T cells (not recorded which) from PBMCs. Every receptor here comes from a human donor with aplastic anemia. Both conserved end residues are part of each CDR3. D genes are given only for firm matches. The listing skips clone size in some rows; elsewhere it reads once, few, many or a size class.

CSVGALGTYNEQFF TGCAGCGTTGGAGCGCTGGGGACCTACAATGAGCAGTTCTTC TRBJ2-1 NA TRBV29-1 NA
CASSRGTPNIQYF TGTGCCAGCAGCCGAGGGACCCCCAACATTCAGTACTTC TRBJ2-4 NA TRBV7-2 many
CASSIRQSTDTQYF TGTGCCAGCAGCATCAGACAGAGCACAGATACGCAGTATTTT TRBJ2-3 NA TRBV9 many
CASSPDGRGLNGYTF TGTGCCAGCAGCCCAGATGGGCGGGGGTTAAATGGCTACACCTTC TRBJ1-2 NA TRBV7-3 many
CASLQGRDTEAFF TGCGCCAGCCTTCAGGGAAGGGACACTGAAGCTTTCTTT TRBJ1-1 NA TRBV10-2 many
CASSPRDRSYEQYF TGTGCCAGCAGTCCACGGGACAGATCCTACGAGCAGTACTTC TRBJ2-7 TRBD1 TRBV9 many
CASSLNEGPRYGYTF TGTGCCAGCAGCTTAAACGAGGGCCCTCGGTATGGCTACACCTTC TRBJ1-2 NA TRBV19 NA
CSATTSGAGNNSPLHF TGCAGTGCTACAACCAGCGGGGCGGGGAATAATTCACCCCTCCACTTT TRBJ1-6 NA TRBV20-1 many
CASSDPSLGQGDNSPLHF TGTGCCAGCAGTGACCCGTCCCTCGGACAGGGAGATAATTCACCCCTCCACTTT TRBJ1-6 TRBD1 TRBV6-4 NA
CATSRTGQGYSYTF TGCGCCACCAGCAGAACGGGACAGGGGTATAGCTACACCTTC TRBJ1-2 TRBD1 TRBV15 once
CSVTRQSRYEQYF TGCAGTGTAACCAGACAGTCCCGGTACGAGCAGTACTTC TRBJ2-7 NA TRBV20-1 many
CASSFLGSDYGYTF TGTGCCAGCAGCTTCCTGGGGAGCGACTATGGCTACACCTTC TRBJ1-2 NA TRBV7-8 many
CSVRGDTYNEQFF TGCAGCGTTCGCGGCGACACCTACAATGAGCAGTTCTTC TRBJ2-1 NA TRBV29-1 many
CATSWRQGNQPQHF TGTGCCACCAGCTGGAGACAGGGCAATCAGCCCCAGCATTTT TRBJ1-5 NA TRBV15 few
CASSLTRLAGGYSTGELFF TGTGCCAGCAGCTTGACCCGACTAGCGGGAGGTTATAGCACCGGGGAGCTGTTTTTT TRBJ2-2 TRBD2 TRBV7-8 NA
CASSLDGLDTEAFF TGTGCCAGCAGCTTGGACGGTTTAGACACTGAAGCTTTCTTT TRBJ1-1 NA TRBV7-3 few
CATSRESQGLETQYF TGTGCCACCAGCAGGGAGTCGCAGGGCTTGGAGACCCAGTACTTC TRBJ2-5 NA TRBV15 few
CASSQRTMNTGELFF TGTGCCAGCAGCCAGAGGACAATGAACACCGGGGAGCTGTTTTTT TRBJ2-2 NA TRBV14 NA
CASSQIGGSNQPQHF TGCGCCAGCAGCCAGATTGGGGGGAGCAATCAGCCCCAGCATTTT TRBJ1-5 NA TRBV4-3 many
CASSQSGDTEAFF TGTGCCAGCTCACAATCAGGGGACACTGAAGCTTTCTTT TRBJ1-1 NA TRBV18 many
CASSKGQQNYGYTF TGTGCCAGTAGTAAGGGCCAGCAAAACTATGGCTACACCTTC TRBJ1-2 NA TRBV19 many
CATSEMSNYGYTF TGTGCCACCAGTGAGATGAGTAACTATGGCTACACCTTC TRBJ1-2 NA TRBV24-1 many
CASSIAAGEGRDEQFF TGTGCCAGTAGTATTGCGGCGGGGGAGGGTAGGGATGAGCAGTTCTTC TRBJ2-1 TRBD2 TRBV19 NA
CSARRVAGRQPQHF TGCAGTGCTAGGCGGGTGGCGGGGCGTCAGCCCCAGCATTTT TRBJ1-5 NA TRBV20-1 NA
CAISVGSNNSPLHF TGTGCCATCAGTGTAGGGTCGAACAATTCACCCCTCCACTTT TRBJ1-6 NA TRBV10-3 NA
CSARAGLRNEKLFF TGCAGTGCTAGAGCAGGACTGCGTAATGAAAAACTGTTTTTT TRBJ1-4 NA TRBV20-1 NA
CASSPRASGNTIYF TGTGCCAGCAGCCCCAGGGCCTCTGGAAACACCATATATTTT TRBJ1-3 NA TRBV7-8 many